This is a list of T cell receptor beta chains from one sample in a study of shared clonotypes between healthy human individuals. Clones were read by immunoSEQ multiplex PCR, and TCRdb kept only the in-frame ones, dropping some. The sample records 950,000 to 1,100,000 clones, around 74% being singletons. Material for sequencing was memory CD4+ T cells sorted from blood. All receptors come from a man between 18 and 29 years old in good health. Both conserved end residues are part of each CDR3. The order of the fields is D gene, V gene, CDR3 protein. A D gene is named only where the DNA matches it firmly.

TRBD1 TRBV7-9 CASSLRQGFTEAFF
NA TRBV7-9 CASSLRVTGELFF
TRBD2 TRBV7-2 CASSLLAGVSDTQYF
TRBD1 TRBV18 CASSPPGQGATGELFF
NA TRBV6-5 CASTQAETQYF
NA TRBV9 CASSATSGRTDTQYF
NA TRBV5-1 CASSSSDYGYTF
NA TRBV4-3 CASSQTAYSNQPQHF
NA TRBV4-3 CASSQGPLGTDTEAFF
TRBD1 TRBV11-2 CASSLAGQGSYEQYF